This TCR beta chain originates from a study of regulatory T cells in long-lasting Graves disease (dated by TCRdb to about 2021). Regarding the research as a whole: Persistent Graves' disease was defined as antithyroid drug treatment for over 5 years with persistently positive TSH receptor autoantibodies. This study used TCR sequencing and RNA sequencing of peripheral blood to compare persistent Graves' disease patients against newly diagnosed Graves' disease patients. In the clinical cohort, patients with persistent Graves' disease had used antithyroid drugs for an average of around ten years. The study took place in China and was registered as a clinical trial. A total of 33 samples were covered by TCR sequencing, comprising some 13 persistent and 20 newly diagnosed Graves' disease patients. The investigation overall reported the following: Sequencing and analysis were limited to the TCR beta chain. Patients with persistent disease shared more public clonotypes (about 3,000) than newly diagnosed patients did (approximately 990). Compared with newly diagnosed patients, persistent Graves' disease patients had lower TCR Shannon entropy and fewer highly expanded clones, which suggests clonal expansion. TRBV28, TRBJ1-2 and TRBJ2-5 were preferentially used in persistent disease, while TRBV20-1 and TRBJ2-1 were favored in newly diagnosed disease. The small sample size was acknowledged by the authors as a limitation that may reduce accuracy. Because the primary lesion, thyroid tissue, could not be accessed, the study looked at peripheral blood alone.

The junction shows trimming of 1 base on V and 0 bases on J, plus 1 base between the germline ends. Looking up the germline V gene (reference sequence) yields CDR1 SGHAT and CDR2 FQDESV. The CDR3 has 13 amino acids, counting the end cysteine and phenylalanine. Only the CDR3 part of the read is kept: 39 bases, read in frame from the first base. The time point label, as the study defines it: persistent/refractory GD, antithyroid drugs over 5 years with positive TRAb. For both TCR sequencing and RNA sequencing, RNA was extracted from PBMCs using TRIzol. Graves' disease was diagnosed according to American Thyroid Association guidelines. Patients were recruited from an endocrinology department in Xi'an, China. From each patient, around 9 milliliters of peripheral blood was collected into an EDTA anticoagulant tube. Ficoll Paque Plus density gradient separation was used to isolate PBMCs, and no further T cell sorting was performed. An Agilent 2100 Bioanalyzer and agarose gel were used to check RNA quality, while a NanoDrop 2000 measured RNA concentration.

The library was obtained by multiplex PCR. The data were produced on an Illumina HiSeq 4000. TCR beta libraries were built with iRepertoire HTBI primers and Arm-PCR amplification of CDR3 regions. Gel purification was performed on PCR products prior to sequencing. The original pipeline was this. Gene usage analysis of CDR3 amino acid clonotypes used the 60 to 75 TRBV and some 13 TRBJ segments found across samples. COPE and FqMerger were used to merge filtered high-quality paired reads into contigs. Contigs were aligned with BLAST to IMGT TRBV, TRBD and TRBJ reference genes, and CDR3 was defined per IMGT. Clonotypes above 0.1% frequency were classified as highly expanded clones. Shannon entropy was used to measure repertoire diversity, and the Gini coefficient was used to measure V-J evenness. A clonotype found in more than one individual was treated as public. TCRdb reprocessing: public reads trimmed at Q25 with fastp, clones called with MiXCR, in-frame beta chains kept. Identical CDR3 protein sequences are pooled into one entry, listed with their most common genes and DNA. The V and J calls reflect TCRdb's pipeline rather than the authors' work. The sample table shows about 660,000 distinct CDR3 sequences, and about 32% are seen once. Of the sample, 42% is held by the ten largest clones.

This clonotype was picked up a small number of times. It has no known antigen specificity. No much larger clone is present one base from it, and per-base qualities are unavailable. This receptor was taken from a female donor with Graves disease. The chain was built from TRBV11-1 and TRBJ2-4; the D segment cannot be called with confidence. Sequencing was performed on peripheral blood mononuclear cells (PBMCs), taken when the disease was refractory, from a patient treated with antithyroid drugs. The sequenced DNA is TGTGCCAGCAGCTTAGTAGCCAAAAACATTCAGTACTTC. It translates to CASSLVAKNIQYF.